This is a list of T cell receptor beta chains from one sample in a study of T cells in localized non-small cell lung cancer. Profiling relied on immunoSEQ multiplex PCR, and the TCRdb table lists in-frame clones only, not all of them. This repertoire shows fewer than 2,000 clones, 25% to 30% found once; its top ten account for 9.8%. Sample: normal lung tissue next to the tumor, taken before any cancer treatment. The source of these receptors is a woman aged 40 to 75 with stage III lung adenocarcinoma. Both conserved end residues are part of each CDR3. Each record gives: clone size, D gene, V gene, J gene, CDR3 protein, CDR3 DNA. A D gene is named only where the DNA matches it firmly. Clone size is shown for a subset of rows, as once, few, many or a class of expanded clone.

size: few; D: .; V: TRBV11-3; J: TRBJ2-2; CDR3: CASSPFRAVSSGELFF; DNA: TGTGCCAGCAGCCCCTTCCGGGCCGTAAGCTCCGGGGAGCTGTTTTTT
size: .; D: .; V: TRBV5-1; J: TRBJ1-1; CDR3: CASSLSPGADTEAFF; DNA: TGCGCCAGCAGCTTAAGTCCGGGGGCGGACACTGAAGCTTTCTTT
size: .; D: TRBD1; V: TRBV28; J: TRBJ2-5; CDR3: CASSSSRDRAETQYF; DNA: TGTGCCAGCAGTTCATCACGGGACAGGGCAGAGACCCAGTACTTC
size: hyperexpanded; D: .; V: TRBV15; J: TRBJ2-1; CDR3: CATSSLGADYNEQFF; DNA: TGTGCCACCAGCAGCCTGGGAGCGGATTACAATGAGCAGTTCTTC
size: few; D: .; V: TRBV7-1; J: TRBJ2-7; CDR3: CASSPRGLYEQYF; DNA: TGTGCCAGCAGCCCGAGAGGGTTGTACGAGCAGTACTTC
size: few; D: .; V: TRBV9; J: TRBJ1-3; CDR3: CASSVGTDRNTIYF; DNA: TGTGCCAGCAGCGTAGGGACAGATAGAAACACCATATATTTT
size: .; D: .; V: TRBV19; J: TRBJ1-2; CDR3: CASSIGTSYGYTF; DNA: TGTGCCAGTAGTATAGGGACAAGCTATGGCTACACCTTC
size: few; D: .; V: TRBV5-1; J: TRBJ2-7; CDR3: CASSLVGRDEDEQYF; DNA: TGCGCCAGCAGCTTGGTTGGACGGGATGAGGATGAGCAGTACTTC
size: .; D: .; V: TRBV28; J: TRBJ1-4; CDR3: CASSPGGREREKLFF; DNA: TGTGCCAGCAGTCCTGGCGGCAGGGAGCGGGAAAAACTGTTTTTT
size: few; D: .; V: TRBV14; J: TRBJ2-7; CDR3: CASSQVYGQRFF; DNA: TGTGCCAGCAGCCAAGTATACGGACAGCGATTCTTC
size: few; D: TRBD1; V: TRBV6-8; J: TRBJ2-5; CDR3: CASSYSWDSQETQYF; DNA: TGTGCCAGCAGTTACTCATGGGACAGCCAAGAGACCCAGTACTTC
size: few; D: .; V: TRBV15; J: TRBJ2-3; CDR3: CATSREGRSTDTQYF; DNA: TGTGCCACCAGCAGGGAGGGGCGAAGCACAGATACGCAGTATTTT
size: .; D: TRBD1; V: TRBV9; J: TRBJ2-3; CDR3: CASSLALAGQGSTDTQYF; DNA: TGTGCCAGCAGTTTAGCTCTCGCGGGACAGGGCTCCACAGATACGCAGTATTTT
size: few; D: TRBD2; V: TRBV11-3; J: TRBJ2-3; CDR3: CASSLEAGGITDTQYF; DNA: TGTGCCAGCAGCTTAGAGGCGGGGGGGATCACAGATACGCAGTATTTT
size: .; D: .; V: TRBV18; J: TRBJ1-1; CDR3: CASSVDNTEAFF; DNA: TGTGCCAGCTCGGTAGATAACACTGAAGCTTTCTTT
size: .; D: TRBD2; V: TRBV19; J: TRBJ2-4; CDR3: CASSPGEGLAKNIQYF; DNA: TGTGCCAGTAGCCCCGGGGAGGGGCTAGCCAAAAACATTCAGTACTTC
size: .; D: .; V: TRBV5-1; J: TRBJ2-5; CDR3: CASSLLTYQETQYF; DNA: TGCGCCAGCAGCTTACTAACGTACCAAGAGACCCAGTACTTC
size: few; D: TRBD2; V: TRBV4-1; J: TRBJ2-7; CDR3: CASSQEAGGTSGAYEQYF; DNA: TGCGCCAGCAGCCAAGAGGCAGGGGGGACTAGCGGAGCCTACGAGCAGTACTTC
size: once; D: TRBD1; V: TRBV28; J: TRBJ2-2; CDR3: CASSFFGTVNTGELFF; DNA: TGTGCCAGCAGTTTTTTCGGGACAGTGAACACCGGGGAGCTGTTTTTT
size: few; D: TRBD1; V: TRBV19; J: TRBJ2-7; CDR3: CASSIQGVSYEQYF; DNA: TGTGCCAGTAGTATACAGGGGGTGTCCTACGAGCAGTACTTC
size: .; D: .; V: TRBV10-2; J: TRBJ2-2; CDR3: CASSAYTGELFF; DNA: TGCGCCAGCAGTGCGTACACCGGGGAGCTGTTTTTT
size: .; D: TRBD2; V: TRBV19; J: TRBJ2-7; CDR3: CASSMLGGSINEQYF; DNA: TGTGCCAGTAGTATGCTAGGCGGGAGCATCAACGAGCAGTACTTC
size: .; D: TRBD2; V: TRBV29-1; J: TRBJ2-1; CDR3: CSTLGSGGNEQFF; DNA: TGCAGCACTCTAGGTAGCGGGGGGAATGAGCAGTTCTTC
size: .; D: .; V: TRBV10-3; J: TRBJ2-3; CDR3: CAISEDRSTDTQYF; DNA: TGTGCCATCAGTGAGGACCGGAGCACAGATACGCAGTATTTT
size: .; D: .; V: TRBV6-8; J: TRBJ1-3; CDR3: CASHSSGNTIYF; DNA: TGTGCCAGCCACAGCTCTGGAAACACCATATATTTT
size: few; D: .; V: TRBV19; J: TRBJ1-1; CDR3: CASSPERVNTEAFF; DNA: TGTGCCAGTAGCCCAGAAAGGGTGAACACTGAAGCTTTCTTT
size: .; D: .; V: TRBV9; J: TRBJ1-6; CDR3: CASSPRVGSSYNSPLHF; DNA: TGTGCCAGCAGCCCCCGGGTGGGGAGCTCCTATAATTCACCCCTCCACTTT
size: .; D: .; V: TRBV5-1; J: TRBJ1-4; CDR3: CASSLDSWAANEKLFF; DNA: TGCGCCAGCAGCTTGGATTCTTGGGCGGCTAATGAAAAACTGTTTTTT
size: few; D: TRBD1; V: TRBV5-1; J: TRBJ1-1; CDR3: CASSNRDRATEAFF; DNA: TGCGCCAGCAGCAACCGGGACAGGGCTACTGAAGCTTTCTTT